The TCR beta chain under discussion was sequenced for a study of T cells in Graves' hyperthyroidism and ophthalmopathy. As to this clonotype: Its cognate antigen is unknown.

What was amplified from RNA transcripts were TCR beta CDR3 regions. TCR CDR3 underwent first-round RT-PCR with the HTBI primer set. MiXCR, run by TCRdb on the multiplex PCR reads, gives a single entry per CDR3 protein. The sample carries a few hundred thousand distinct CDR3 sequences, about 18% recorded once. Not enrolled were patients with uncontrolled infection, other autoimmune disease, pregnancy or lactation. Orbital computed tomography and thyroid ultrasound, together with serum TRAb and thyroxine and clinical symptoms, were used for diagnoses. Study-wide points: Blood also showed most of the thyroid clonotypes that were expanded above 0.001.

Germline CDR1 is SGHTA and CDR2 is FQGNSA. Trimming removed 0 bases from V and 0 bases from J, with 6 bases in between. This CDR3 is built from 16 residues. The V call is TRBV7-2, the J call TRBJ1-6; D unresolved. Source material: blood. This receptor was taken from a man aged 18-30 years with Graves' ophthalmopathy. This CDR3 reads CASSLAYSSYNSPLHF. CDR3 in DNA: TGTGCCAGCAGCTTAGCTTACAGCTCCTATAATTCACCCCTCCACTTT.